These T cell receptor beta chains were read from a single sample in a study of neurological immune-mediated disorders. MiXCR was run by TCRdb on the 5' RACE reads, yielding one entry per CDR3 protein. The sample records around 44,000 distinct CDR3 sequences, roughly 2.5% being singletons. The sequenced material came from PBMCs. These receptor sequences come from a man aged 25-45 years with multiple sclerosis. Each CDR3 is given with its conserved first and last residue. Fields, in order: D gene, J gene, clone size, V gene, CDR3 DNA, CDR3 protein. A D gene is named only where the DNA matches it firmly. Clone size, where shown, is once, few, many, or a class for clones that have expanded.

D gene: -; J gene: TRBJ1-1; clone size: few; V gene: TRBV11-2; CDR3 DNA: TGTGCCAGCAGCACTGGCAGGGTAAACACTGAAGCTTTCTTT; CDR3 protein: CASSTGRVNTEAFF
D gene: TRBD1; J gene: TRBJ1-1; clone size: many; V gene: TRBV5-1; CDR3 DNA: TGCGCCAGCAGATCCCGGGACAGGGTCCCTGAAGCTTTCTTT; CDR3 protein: CASRSRDRVPEAFF
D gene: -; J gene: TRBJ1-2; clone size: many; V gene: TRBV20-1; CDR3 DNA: TGCAGTGCTAGCCAAGACAGCGCTAACTATGGCTACACCTTC; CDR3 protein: CSASQDSANYGYTF
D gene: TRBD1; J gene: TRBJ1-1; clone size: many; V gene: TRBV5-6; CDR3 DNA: TGTGCCAGCAGCCTTCCGGGACAGATGAACACTGAAGCTTTCTTT; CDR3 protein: CASSLPGQMNTEAFF
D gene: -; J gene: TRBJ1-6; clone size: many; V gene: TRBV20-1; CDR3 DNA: TGCAGTGCTAGACGGGGTGATTATAATTCACCCCTCCACTTT; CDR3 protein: CSARRGDYNSPLHF
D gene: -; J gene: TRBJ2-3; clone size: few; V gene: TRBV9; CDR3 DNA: TGTGCCAGCAGCGTAGCTGAACCAGATACGCAGTATTTT; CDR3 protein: CASSVAEPDTQYF
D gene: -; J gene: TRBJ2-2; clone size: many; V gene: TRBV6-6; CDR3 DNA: TGTGCCAGCAATTGGGCAAGCCGGAGCACCGGGGAGCTGTTTTTT; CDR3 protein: CASNWASRSTGELFF
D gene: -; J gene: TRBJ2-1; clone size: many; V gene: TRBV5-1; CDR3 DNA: TGCGCCAGCAGTATCAATTCGTTTCTCGGTCAGGATGAGCAGTTCTTC; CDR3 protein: CASSINSFLGQDEQFF
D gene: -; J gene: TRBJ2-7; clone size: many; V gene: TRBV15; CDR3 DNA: TGTGCCACCAGCCCGGAGATAGGGTCCAGCGAGCAGTACTTC; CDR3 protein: CATSPEIGSSEQYF
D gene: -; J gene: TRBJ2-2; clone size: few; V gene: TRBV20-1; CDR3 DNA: TGCAGTGCTAGCCTGGCCCAAACCGGGGAGCTGTTTTTT; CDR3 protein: CSASLAQTGELFF
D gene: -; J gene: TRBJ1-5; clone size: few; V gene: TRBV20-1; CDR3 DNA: TGCAGTGCTTCTCTTAATCTGCGGAAGACCCAGAATTTT; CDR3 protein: CSASLNLRKTQNF
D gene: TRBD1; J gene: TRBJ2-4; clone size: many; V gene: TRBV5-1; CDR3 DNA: TGCGCCAGCAGCCCACAGGGGTTCAGCATTCAGTACTTC; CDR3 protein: CASSPQGFSIQYF
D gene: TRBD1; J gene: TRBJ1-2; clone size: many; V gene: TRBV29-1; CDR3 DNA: TGCAGCGTTGGTCAGGGGGGGTATGGCTACACCTTC; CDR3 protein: CSVGQGGYGYTF
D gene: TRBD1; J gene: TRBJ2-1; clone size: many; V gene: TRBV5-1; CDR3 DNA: TGCGCCAGCAGCTTTGGACAGGGGGAAGGCAATGAGCAGTTCTTC; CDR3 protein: CASSFGQGEGNEQFF
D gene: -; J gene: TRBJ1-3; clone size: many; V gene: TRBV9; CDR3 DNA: TGTGCCAGCAGCTCGGACGGCTCTGGAAACACCATATATTTT; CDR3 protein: CASSSDGSGNTIYF
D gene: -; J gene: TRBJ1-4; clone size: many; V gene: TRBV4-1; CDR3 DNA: TGCGCCAGCGGCAGCGGTAATGAAAAACTGTTTTTT; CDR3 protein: CASGSGNEKLFF
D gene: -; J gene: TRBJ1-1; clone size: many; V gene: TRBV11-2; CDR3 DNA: TGTGCCAGCAGCTTAGGGGACGGGGGGAGGTACACTGAAGCTTTCTTT; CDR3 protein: CASSLGDGGRYTEAFF
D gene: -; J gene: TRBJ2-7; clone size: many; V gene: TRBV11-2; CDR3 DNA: TGTGCCAGCAGCTTAGGGGGAGTCTACGAGCAGTACTTC; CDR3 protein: CASSLGGVYEQYF
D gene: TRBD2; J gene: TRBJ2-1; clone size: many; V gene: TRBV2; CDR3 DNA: TGTGCCAGCAGTGTTTCCGGGGGGATCTCCTGCAATGAGCAGTTCTTC; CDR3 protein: CASSVSGGISCNEQFF
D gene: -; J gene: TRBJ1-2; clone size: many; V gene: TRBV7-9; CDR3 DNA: TGTGCCAGCAGTCCTGACAGGCGCTATGGCTACACCTTC; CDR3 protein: CASSPDRRYGYTF
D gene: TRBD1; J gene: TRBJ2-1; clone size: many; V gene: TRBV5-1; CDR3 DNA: TGCGCCAGCGCGCGACAGGGGGGGGATGAGCAGTTCTTC; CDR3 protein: CASARQGGDEQFF
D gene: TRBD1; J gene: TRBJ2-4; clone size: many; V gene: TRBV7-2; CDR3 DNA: TGTGCCAGCAGCGAGGGGACAGCTAAAAACATTCAGTACTTC; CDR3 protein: CASSEGTAKNIQYF
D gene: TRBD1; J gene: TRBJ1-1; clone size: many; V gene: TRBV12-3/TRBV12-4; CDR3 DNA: TGTGCCAGCAGCTACCGGACAGGGGAAAGGGCTTTCTTT; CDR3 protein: CASSYRTGERAFF
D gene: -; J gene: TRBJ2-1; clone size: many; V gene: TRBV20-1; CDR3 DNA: TGCAGTGCTAGAGAGGATACTGAGCAGTTCTTC; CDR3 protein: CSAREDTEQFF
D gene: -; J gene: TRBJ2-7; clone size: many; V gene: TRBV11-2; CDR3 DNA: TGTGCCAGCAGCCTTCTTTCGCGGGGAGAGCAGTACTTC; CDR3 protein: CASSLLSRGEQYF
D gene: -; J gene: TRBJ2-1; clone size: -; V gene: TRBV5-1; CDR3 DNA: TGCGCCAGCAGCTTTGAATACAATGAGCAGTTCTTC; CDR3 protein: CASSFEYNEQFF
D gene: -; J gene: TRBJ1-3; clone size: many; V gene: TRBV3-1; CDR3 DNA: TGTGCCAGCGGACGAACCGGAAACACCATATATTTT; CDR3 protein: CASGRTGNTIYF
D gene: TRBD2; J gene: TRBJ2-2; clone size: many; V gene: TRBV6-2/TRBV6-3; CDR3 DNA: TGTGCCAGCACCCCCGGGGGGGATTCGGTCACCGGGGAGCTGTTTTTT; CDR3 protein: CASTPGGDSVTGELFF
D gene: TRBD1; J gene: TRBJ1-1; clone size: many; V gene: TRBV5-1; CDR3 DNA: TGCGCCAGCAGCTGGGGACAGGGGGCCCAGTCGGCAAACACTGAAGCTTTCTTT; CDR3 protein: CASSWGQGAQSANTEAFF
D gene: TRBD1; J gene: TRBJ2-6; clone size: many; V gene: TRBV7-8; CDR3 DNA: TGTGCCAGCAACGATAGAGGACAGGGACTTCTGAGAGGGGCCAACGTCCTGACTTTC; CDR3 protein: CASNDRGQGLLRGANVLTF
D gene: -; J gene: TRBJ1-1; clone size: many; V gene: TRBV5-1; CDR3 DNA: TGCGCCAGCAGCTTCAAGACAGACACTGAAGCTTTCTTT; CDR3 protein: CASSFKTDTEAFF
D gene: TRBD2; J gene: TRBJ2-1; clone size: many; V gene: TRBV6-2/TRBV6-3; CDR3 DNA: TGTGCCAGCATTTCGTCCGGGCCTAGCGGAAACAATGAGCAGTTCTTC; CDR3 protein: CASISSGPSGNNEQFF
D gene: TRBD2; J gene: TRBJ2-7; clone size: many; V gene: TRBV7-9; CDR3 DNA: TGTGCCAGCAGCTTAATGCTAGCGGGGGCCAAAGAGGTCTACGAGCAGTACTTC; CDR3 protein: CASSLMLAGAKEVYEQYF
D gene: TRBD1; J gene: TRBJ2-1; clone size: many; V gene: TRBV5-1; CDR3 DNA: TGCGCCAGCAGCTATGGACAGGAGGTCAATGAGCAGTTCTTC; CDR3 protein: CASSYGQEVNEQFF
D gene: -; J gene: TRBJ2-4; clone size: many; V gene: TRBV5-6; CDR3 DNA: TGTGCCAGCAGCTTGTATTTTAGCGGTACCAAAAACATTCAGTACTTC; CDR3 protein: CASSLYFSGTKNIQYF
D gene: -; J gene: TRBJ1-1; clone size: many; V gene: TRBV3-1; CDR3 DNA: TGTGCCAGCAGCCCTTCTCTTGAGGTAGCTGAAGCTTTCTTT; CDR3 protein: CASSPSLEVAEAFF